This note documents a single T cell receptor (beta chain) sequence. Its antigen is still unknown. This specimen comes from a study of B cell selection in AIRE deficiency. Study results and caveats: Only about 9.3% of 3,000 to 4,500 shared Treg sequences were patient-specific; 31.6% healthy-specific.

In germline, CDR1 is SGHRS, CDR2 YFSETQ. V lost 1 base, J lost 5 bases, and 16 bases lay in between. CDR3 length: 15 amino acids. Clones were read by immunoSEQ multiplex PCR, and TCRdb kept only the in-frame ones, dropping some. The table shows fewer than 30,000 clones, with approximately 97% occurring only once. Sorting defined conventional CD4 T cells as CD4+CD127+. The chain uses TRBV5-1 and TRBJ2-7; tentative D call: TRBD1 (6 bases). This TCR was sampled from a human donor with AIRE deficiency. Material: conventional CD4+ T cells sorted from PBMCs. CDR3 coding DNA: TGCGCCAGCAGCTTGTTCGGGAACAGGGAGAACGAGCAGTACTTC. It specifies CASSLFGNRENEQYF.